A single sample is the source of the 14 T cell receptor beta chains below, sequenced in a study of blood T cell repertoires in COVID-19. The method was immunoSEQ multiplex PCR; TCRdb's version includes in-frame clones alone and lacks a portion of them. The sample holds some 320,000 clones, roughly 91% seen once. Sequencing input: peripheral blood. Every receptor here comes from a woman in her 30s with COVID-19, enrolled during active disease.

This clone has a handful of counts. This chain connects TRBV5-1 to TRBJ2-5; a weak D match, TRBD1 (8 bases). CDR3 size: 14 residues. CDR1 and CDR2 from the germline V gene are SGHRS and YFSETQ. V dropped 4 bases and J dropped 5 bases, with 15 bases sitting between them. This CDR3 reads CASSRTGREETQYF. DNA for the CDR3: TGCGCCAGCAGCCGGACAGGGAGGGAGGAGACCCAGTACTTC. Variable domain in full (rest from reference TRBV5-1 and TRBJ2-5): KAGVTQTPRYLIKTRGQQVTLSCSPISGHRSVSWYQQTPGQGLQFLFEYFSETQRNKGNFPGRFSGRQFSNSRSEMNVSTLELGDSALYLCASSRTGREETQYFGPGTRLLVL.

The V gene is TRBV4-1, the J gene TRBJ1-1, with a possible D match to TRBD1 (5 bases). V gave up 11 bases and J gave up 4 bases, with 23 bases separating them. Per germline, CDR1 MGHRA and CDR2 YSYEKL. CDR3 size: 15 residues. This CDR3 reads CAARTDRIGSTEAFF. DNA for the CDR3: TGCGCCGCCAGGACCGACAGAATAGGGTCCACTGAAGCTTTCTTT.

This clone has only one observation. The V and J genes are TRBV7-9 and TRBJ1-1; 9 bases fit TRBD1. The CDR3 is 15 amino acids. V was pared by 1 base and J by 1 base, with 1 base of the junction left unmatched. Germline CDR1 reads SEHNR; CDR2 reads FQNEAQ (reference sequence). Here the CDR3 DNA reads TGTGCCAGCAGCTTAGGGGGACAGGGGAACACTGAAGCTTTCTTT. Encoded protein: CASSLGGQGNTEAFF. The variable domain in full, with the rest retrieved from reference TRBV7-9 and TRBJ1-1, is DTGVSQNPRHKITKRGQNVTFRCDPISEHNRLYWYRQTLGQGPEFLTYFQNEAQLEKSRLLSDRFSAERPKGSFSTLEIQRTEQGDSAMYLCASSLGGQGNTEAFFGQGTRLTVV.

The gene calls are TRBV7-2 and TRBJ2-4, with TRBD1 matching over 7 bases. This CDR3 comprises 16 residues. V lost 1 base and J lost 6; bases outside the gene matches: 9. CDR1 SGHTA and CDR2 FQGNSA come from the germline V gene. The CDR3 loop reads CASSLGPGGRGNIQYF. The CDR3 nucleotides are TGTGCCAGCAGCTTAGGTCCAGGGGGTCGTGGAAACATTCAGTACTTC. Using reference TRBV7-2 and TRBJ2-4 for the parts outside the CDR3, the full variable domain is GAGVSQSPSNKVTEKGKDVELRCDPISGHTALYWYRQSLGQGLEFLIYFQGNSAPDKSGLPSDRFSAERTGGSVSTLTIQRTQQEDSAVYLCASSLGPGGRGNIQYFGAGTRLSVL.

The V call is TRBV5-8, the J call TRBJ1-5, with 10 bases fitting TRBD1. Germline trimming cut 2 bases from V and 8 bases from J; bases unmatched to any gene: 7. The germline V gene encodes CDR1 SGHTS and CDR2 YDEGEE. The CDR3 covers 15 residues. This CDR3 reads CASSFLGTGVKPQHF. The CDR3 bases are TGTGCCAGCAGCTTCTTAGGGACAGGGGTCAAGCCCCAGCATTTT.

This clone was detected once. The chain employs TRBV20-1 and TRBJ2-1; D might be TRBD2 (7 bases). This CDR3 has 10 amino acids. Looked up from germline, CDR1 is DFQATT and CDR2 is SNEGSKA (reference sequence). Trimming removed 5 bases from V and 13 bases from J, with 12 bases in between. CDR3 DNA: TGCAGTGCTTTAAGGGGGGGCCAGTTCTTC. This encodes CSALRGGQFF.

This clone showed up just once. The CDR3 protein is CASSLVQFSYEQYF. CDR3 nucleotides: TGTGCCAGCAGCTTAGTCCAGTTCTCCTACGAGCAGTACTTC. The chain has TRBV13 and TRBJ2-7; unclear D gene. With 1 base removed from V and 0 bases from J, the gap between germline ends came to 7 bases. Per germline, CDR1 PRHDT and CDR2 FYEKMQ (reference sequence). The CDR3 has 14 amino acids.

With regard to this clone: The sample holds other DNA sequences that translate to the same CDR3. The chain uses TRBV7-2 and TRBJ1-1, with D unclear. Germline V CDR1 and CDR2: SGHTA, FQGNSA. CDR3 length: 13 residues. V lost 3 bases to trimming and J lost 2 bases, with 7 bases between them. The CDR3: CASSFRHNTEAFF. CDR3 nucleotides: TGTGCCAGCAGCTTCCGACATAACACTGAAGCTTTCTTT.

This clone was picked up one time. The chain is built from TRBV18 and TRBJ1-4; unclear D gene. There are 13 residues in the CDR3. Germline loops: CDR1 KGHSH, CDR2 LQKENI. V lost 10 bases and J lost 6, with 15 bases in between. CDR3: CAIQTGEDEKLFF. The CDR3 DNA reads as TGTGCCATCCAGACTGGTGAGGATGAAAAACTGTTTTTT.

This chain joins TRBV29-1 and TRBJ2-2; a possible D gene is TRBD1 (7 bases). The V gene's germline CDR1 is SQVTM and CDR2 ANQGSEA. The CDR3 is 13 residues long. CDR3 bases: TGCACCTTCAGGGGGGAGAACACCGGGGAGCTGTTTTTT. Translated, it gives CTFRGENTGELFF.

The chain uses TRBV2 and TRBJ2-5, with TRBD2 identical over 8 bases. Unmatched junction bases numbered 12, after V lost 7 bases and J lost 5 bases. CDR3 length: 15 amino acids. From germline, CDR1 is SNHLY and CDR2 FYNNEI. CDR3 protein: CASTRHGGGAETQYF. The CDR3 nucleotides are TGTGCCAGCACCCGGCACGGGGGGGGAGCGGAGACCCAGTACTTC.

CDR3 residues: CASRGQALDEAFF. The CDR3 DNA reads as TGTGCCAGCAGGGGACAGGCCCTAGATGAAGCTTTCTTT. V and J are TRBV6-6 and TRBJ1-1, with 8 bases identical to TRBD1. This CDR3 is built from 13 residues. Germline trimming cut 6 bases from V and 7 bases from J; bases unmatched to any gene: 7. Germline CDR1 is MNHNY and CDR2 is SVGAGI (reference sequence).

This chain links TRBV4-2 with TRBJ1-2; maybe TRBD1 (6 bases). The CDR3 spans 14 residues. Trimming pared 5 bases from V and 4 bases from J, leaving 14 bases between. CDR1 is LGHNA, CDR2 YNFKEQ, per germline. The CDR3 region is CASSSREGGYGYTF. In DNA form, the CDR3 reads TGTGCCAGCAGCTCAAGGGAAGGGGGCTATGGCTACACCTTC.

The chain recombines TRBV18 with TRBJ2-7; 9 positions agree with TRBD1. The V and J ends lost 3 bases and 6 bases, in that order; junction bases with no gene match: 6. The CDR3 covers 14 residues. CDR1 KGHSH and CDR2 LQKENI come from the germline V gene. The chain's CDR3 is CASSPGQGRREQYF. The DNA of the CDR3 is TGTGCCAGCTCACCTGGACAGGGGCGGCGCGAGCAGTACTTC.